What follows are 29 T cell receptor beta chains derived from one specimen sequenced in a study of T cell responses to AZD1222 COVID-19 vaccine. Libraries were prepared by immunoSEQ multiplex PCR; TCRdb keeps only in-frame clonotypes and omits some of them. The sample has some 130,000 clones, 80% to 90% seen once; the top ten hold roughly 8.9%. This specimen was peripheral blood, taken 28 days after the second AZD1222 dose. Receptors were obtained from an adult who received the AZD1222 COVID-19 vaccine.

The sample holds a few counts of this clone. This rearrangement joins TRBV6-5 to TRBJ1-2, with 9 nucleotides matching TRBD1. V lost 6 bases and J lost 8; bases outside the gene matches: 10. The CDR3 length is 14 residues. Germline CDR1 and CDR2: MNHEY and SVGAGI. The CDR3 is CASSYGTGISGYTF. CDR3 nucleotide sequence: TGTGCCAGCAGCTATGGGACAGGGATAAGCGGCTACACCTTC.

This sequence joins TRBV10-1 and TRBJ2-7; D ambiguous. The CDR3 has 12 amino acids. V lost 3 bases and J 0 bases, leaving 3 bases between the germline ends. Germline V gene sequence: CDR1 WNHNN, CDR2 SYGVQD (reference sequence). CDR3 in DNA: TGCGCCAGCAGTGACACCTCCTACGAGCAGTACTTC. It translates to CASSDTSYEQYF.

The rearrangement uses TRBV6-1 and TRBJ1-2, with D unclear. With 2 bases removed from V and 8 bases from J, the gap between germline ends came to 9 bases. Germline CDR1 MNHNS, CDR2 SASEGT. The CDR3 loop spans 12 amino acids. The CDR3 is CASSESAEGYTF. CDR3 DNA: TGTGCCAGCAGTGAATCGGCGGAGGGCTACACCTTC.

V and J are TRBV3-1 (or the pseudogene TRBV3-2) and TRBJ2-3; TRBD1 matches 8 bases. V was clipped by 4 bases and J by 0 bases; unmatched bases: 9. This CDR3 spans 17 amino acids. Germline CDR1 reads LGHDT; CDR2 reads YNNKEL (reference sequence). The CDR3 is CASSPHRQGISTDTQYF. CDR3 DNA: TGTGCCAGCAGCCCACACCGACAGGGGATTAGCACAGATACGCAGTATTTT.

The V gene is TRBV4-1, the J gene TRBJ1-4; maybe TRBD1 (5 bases). V was trimmed by 5 bases and J by 0 bases, leaving 13 bases between them. The CDR3 is 16 amino acids. CDR1 is MGHRA, CDR2 YSYEKL, per germline. CDR3 DNA: TGCGCCAGCAGCAGAACCCGACAGCCAACTAATGAAAAACTGTTTTTT. Amino acid sequence: CASSRTRQPTNEKLFF.

The V and J genes are TRBV10-2 and TRBJ1-5, with D perhaps matching TRBD1 (5 bases). Germline CDR1 and CDR2: WSHSY and SAAADI. The CDR3 contains 15 residues. V was pared by 3 bases and J by 2 bases, with 11 bases between. CDR3 loop: CASSDAGGGNQPQHF. CDR3 nucleotides: TGCGCCAGCAGTGATGCGGGGGGTGGCAATCAGCCCCAGCATTTT.

The genes are TRBV4-1 and TRBJ2-1; possibly TRBD1 for D (6 bases). The V end was cut by 4 bases, the J end by 3 bases, with 22 bases between. This CDR3 is built from 18 residues. The germline V gene has CDR1 MGHRA and CDR2 YSYEKL. DNA of the CDR3: TGCGCCAGCAGCCCCCTCCAGTGGACAGAGAAAAGCTACAATGAGCAGTTCTTC. Its translation: CASSPLQWTEKSYNEQFF.

V usage is TRBV7-8 and J usage is TRBJ1-5; D gene uncertain. Germline values: CDR1 SGHVS, CDR2 FQNEAQ. Trimming left V 5 bases short and J 0 bases short, with 17 bases between. There are 17 residues in the CDR3. In DNA, the CDR3 is TGTGCCAGCAGCCCGGTGGGAGGGAGTTTTAGCAATCAGCCCCAGCATTTT. Its translation: CASSPVGGSFSNQPQHF.

The chain has TRBV4-1 and TRBJ2-3; D uncertain. This CDR3 region has 19 residues. V gave up 0 bases and J gave up 3 bases, with 22 bases separating them. CDR1 is MGHRA and CDR2 is YSYEKL in the germline V gene. The CDR3 loop is CASSQEGRRTQKGTDTQYF. As DNA, the CDR3 is TGCGCCAGCAGCCAAGAAGGGCGCAGAACGCAGAAAGGGACAGATACGCAGTATTTT.

The J gene is TRBJ1-2, the V gene TRBV14, with a tentative D call TRBD1 (6 bases). Germline V gives CDR1 SGHDN, CDR2 FVKESK. The V and J ends lost 6 bases and 6 bases respectively, with 20 bases between them. This CDR3 spans 15 amino acids. CDR3 amino acids: CASSRTGRIGDGYTF. The CDR3 region has the DNA TGTGCCAGCAGTCGAACAGGGCGGATCGGAGATGGCTACACCTTC.

J is TRBJ1-5 and V is TRBV6-6, with no clear D. CDR3 length equals 14 residues. CDR1 is MNHNY, CDR2 SVGAGI, per germline (reference sequence). V was clipped by 5 bases and J by 6 bases, with 14 bases between them. The CDR3 spells CASSRVPVPQPQHF. The CDR3 coding sequence is TGTGCCAGCAGTCGGGTCCCCGTCCCTCAGCCCCAGCATTTT.

The rearrangement uses TRBV5-5 and TRBJ1-5; perhaps TRBD1 as D (6 bases). The CDR3 has 15 residues. V dropped 0 bases and J dropped 0 bases, with 7 bases sitting between them. The V gene's germline CDR1 is SGHKS and CDR2 YYEKEE (reference sequence). The CDR3 is CASSLGRGSNQPQHF. For the CDR3, the DNA is TGTGCCAGCAGCTTGGGCAGGGGTAGCAATCAGCCCCAGCATTTT.

This clone was seen only a few times. At one end the junction does not follow the germline gene, possibly because of a read error. The V call is TRBV12-3 or TRBV12-4, the J call TRBJ1-2; 7 bases fit TRBD1. CDR3 length equals 11 residues. CDR3 in DNA: TGTGCCACCACGCTCGAGGGGGACAGAAACTTC. Its translation is CATTLEGDRNF.

The V and J genes are TRBV6-2 or TRBV6-3 and TRBJ1-5; D remains unclear. CDR3 length: 13 residues. Germline CDR1 MNHEY, CDR2 SVGEGT. V was shortened by 2 bases and J by 3 bases, with 5 bases between the two germline ends. The CDR3 region is CASSYDDNQPQHF. The CDR3 nucleotides read TGTGCCAGCAGTTACGATGACAATCAGCCCCAGCATTTT.

The chain couples TRBV6-4 to TRBJ1-1, with 8 bases matching TRBD1. V lost 6 bases to trimming and J lost 1 base; unmatched junction nucleotides: 7. This CDR3 region has 15 residues. Looked up from germline, CDR1 is MRHNA and CDR2 is SNTAGT. In nucleotides, the CDR3 is TGTGCCAGCAGACCCTCGGACAGGGAGAACACTGAAGCTTTCTTT. As protein: CASRPSDRENTEAFF.

V and J are TRBV7-2 and TRBJ2-1; D uncertain. Trimming shortened V by 5 bases and J by 8 bases, and 19 bases separated the two germline ends. CDR1 and CDR2 (germline): SGHTA, FQGNSA. The CDR3 loop spans 15 amino acids. In DNA form, the CDR3 reads TGTGCCAGCAGCCACCAGGCAGGCTACCCCGATGAGCAGTTCTTC. As protein: CASSHQAGYPDEQFF.

The V and J genes are TRBV6-5 and TRBJ1-6; D gene unclear. The CDR3 contains 14 residues. Germline CDR1 MNHEY, CDR2 SVGAGI. Between the trimmed V and J ends, which lost 7 bases and 7 bases, there was a span of 14 bases. The chain's CDR3 is CASKVRAVNSPLHF. The CDR3, as DNA: TGTGCCAGCAAGGTTCGGGCCGTAAATTCACCCCTCCACTTT.

This rearrangement joins TRBV9 to TRBJ2-7; 7 bases match TRBD1. The CDR3 runs 15 residues. The trim removed 2 bases at V and 3 bases at J, leaving 8 bases unmatched. Germline V gene data show CDR1 as SGDLS and CDR2 as YYNGEE. CDR3 DNA: TGTGCCAGCAGCGTGGCCACAGGGGTTCTCTACGAGCAGTACTTC. This gives the protein CASSVATGVLYEQYF.

This clone was seen a single time. The chain carries TRBV15 and TRBJ1-6; a possible D gene is TRBD1 (6 bases). The V gene's germline CDR1 is LNHNV and CDR2 YYDKDF (reference sequence). Trimming removed 3 bases at V and 8 bases at J, with 14 bases between. The CDR3 has 15 amino acids. The CDR3 region has the DNA TGTGCCACCAGCAGTGAACCACAGGGCGATTCACCCCTCCACTTT. The encoded protein is CATSSEPQGDSPLHF.

The chain recombines TRBV4-1 with TRBJ2-5; the match to TRBD2 covers 10 bases. CDR1 MGHRA and CDR2 YSYEKL come from the germline V gene. V shed 0 bases, J shed 2 bases, and the junction held 6 bases outside the gene matches. The CDR3 runs 17 residues. The CDR3 loop reads CASSQDGSSGGQETQYF. Written as DNA, the CDR3 is TGCGCCAGCAGCCAAGATGGGAGTAGCGGGGGGCAAGAGACCCAGTACTTC.

This clone was detected only once. The V gene is TRBV5-1, the J gene TRBJ2-7, with D possibly matching TRBD2 (5 bases). Germline values: CDR1 SGHRS, CDR2 YFSETQ. There are 13 residues in the CDR3. Trimming cost V 2 bases and J 3 bases, with 9 bases left between them. The CDR3 nucleotides are TGCGCCAGCAGCTTAGAGGGAAGCTACGAGCAGTACTTC. It specifies CASSLEGSYEQYF.

V is TRBV9 and J is TRBJ2-3; D uncertain. The length of the CDR3 is 12 residues. The germline gives CDR1 SGDLS, CDR2 YYNGEE. The V end was cut by 4 bases, the J end by 5 bases, with 8 bases between. CDR3 in DNA: TGTGCCAGCAGCCCAAGGGTAGATACGCAGTATTTT. Its protein is CASSPRVDTQYF.

The V call is TRBV4-1, the J call TRBJ1-4; no definite D call. Germline CDR1 reads MGHRA; CDR2 reads YSYEKL. V was cut by 1 base and J by 0 bases, with 9 bases left in between. The CDR3 is 16 residues long. This chain's CDR3 is CASSQVAPATNEKLFF. CDR3 DNA: TGCGCCAGCAGCCAAGTGGCGCCAGCAACTAATGAAAAACTGTTTTTT.

As DNA, the CDR3 is TGTGCCAGCAGACTTTGGAGGACTGAAGCTTTCTTT. It translates to CASRLWRTEAFF. The J gene is TRBJ1-1, the V gene TRBV12-3 or TRBV12-4; D gene unclear. The CDR3 consists of 12 residues. V shed 6 bases and J shed 5 bases, with 10 bases lying between them.

V is TRBV10-3 and J is TRBJ1-5; 9 bases fit TRBD1. Looked up from germline, CDR1 is ENHRY and CDR2 is SYGVKD. This CDR3 contains 16 residues. The V gene end was trimmed by 3 bases and the J gene end by 6 bases; junction bases not matched to a gene: 9. In DNA, the CDR3 is TGTGCCATCAGTGAAACGGGACAGGGCATTGGTCAGCCCCAGCATTTT. Its translation: CAISETGQGIGQPQHF.

V gene TRBV3-1 (or the pseudogene TRBV3-2) combines with J gene TRBJ1-6; TRBD1 is a possible D gene (5 bases). V lost 4 bases to trimming and J lost 8 bases, with 18 bases between them. This CDR3 has 16 residues. In germline, CDR1 is LGHDT, CDR2 YNNKEL (reference sequence). The CDR3 is CASSPPGGRGHSPLHF. CDR3 DNA: TGTGCCAGCAGCCCTCCCGGGGGACGAGGGCATTCACCCCTCCACTTT.

The CDR3 protein is CASSRWTSGGASGTQYF. As DNA, the CDR3 is TGTGCCAGCAGCCGGTGGACTAGCGGGGGAGCCAGTGGGACCCAGTACTTC. The J gene is TRBJ2-5, the V gene TRBV7-6, with TRBD2 identical over 13 bases. The CDR3 totals 17 residues. The J segment lost 7 bases and the V segment lost 5 bases, leaving 13 bases of the junction unmatched. Germline V gene sequence: CDR1 SGHVS, CDR2 FNYEAQ.

This chain connects TRBV5-1 to TRBJ2-3; 8 bases fit TRBD2. Germline V gene lookup returns CDR1 SGHRS and CDR2 YFSETQ. The CDR3 runs to 16 residues. J lost 1 base, V lost 0 bases, and 4 bases had no gene match. CDR3 bases: TGCGCCAGCAGCTTGGTTGCGGGGGGCGGCACAGATACGCAGTATTTT. Its protein is CASSLVAGGGTDTQYF.

V and J are TRBV6-5 and TRBJ1-2; D not certain. The germline V gene has CDR1 MNHEY and CDR2 SVGAGI. Trimming left V 1 base short and J 1 base short, with 7 bases between. This CDR3 has 14 residues. The CDR3 sequence: CASSYLASNYGYTF. The DNA of the CDR3 is TGTGCCAGCAGTTACTTAGCCAGTAACTATGGCTACACCTTC.